This TCR beta chain comes out of a study of CD8+CD57+ T cells in acquired aplastic anemia. Across the whole study: When averaged, DNA from sorted CD4+ and CD8+ cells came to approximately 3 ug.

This clonotype was picked up a small number of times. No antigen is known for it. Study-level findings and limits: Under 35 was the count of CD8+ CDR3 sequences that patients shared with controls. The study found no significant CD8+ Simpson's diversity difference between patients and controls.

Those patients picked for sequencing had displayed CD8+CD57+ cell expansion on flow cytometry. From germline, CDR1 is KGHDR and CDR2 SFDVKD. The CDR3 loop spans 16 amino acids. J gave up 5 bases and V 0 bases, and 3 bases lay outside the gene matches. Genomic DNA, the template, was used for profiling of the TCR beta VDJ and CDR3. TCRdb recomputed calls from the reads with MiXCR, one row per CDR3 protein. The data contain under 350,000 distinct CDR3 sequences, roughly 53% of them singletons. The sequencing sample was made of sorted CD4+, CD8+, or CD8+CD57+ T cells (not recorded which) from PBMCs. V usage is TRBV24-1 and J usage is TRBJ2-2, with TRBD1 matching 9 bases. The clonotype was recovered from a human donor with aplastic anemia. The CDR3: CATSDLRTGDTGELFF. CDR3 DNA sequence: TGTGCCACCAGTGATTTGAGGACAGGGGATACCGGGGAGCTGTTTTTT.